A single sample is the source of the 28 T cell receptor beta chains below, sequenced in a study of blood T cell repertoires in COVID-19 (dated by TCRdb to 2020 to 2022). The library came from the immunoSEQ multiplex PCR assay. TCRdb obtained this table from immuneACCESS and retained in-frame rearrangements with V and J assigned. These tables miss some clones; where compared with another copy, unresolved V genes account for less than half of the shortfall, and the remainder is unexplained. For this sample the table gives 400,000 or so clones, of which about 90% were detected only once. In total, the top ten clones hold under 0.7% of the sample. The specimen sequenced was PBMCs or T cells enriched from blood (not recorded which). The source is a man aged 18 to 35 who had recovered from COVID-19.

The chain uses TRBV2 and TRBJ1-4, with 9 bases fitting TRBD1. Looked up from germline, CDR1 is SNHLY and CDR2 is FYNNEI. The CDR3 consists of 16 residues. V was clipped by 7 bases and J by 6 bases; unmatched bases: 12. The CDR3 sequence is CASKRTGVGPYEKLFF. As DNA, the CDR3 is TGTGCCAGCAAGAGGACAGGGGTGGGGCCTTATGAAAAACTGTTTTTT.

The chain employs TRBV5-5 and TRBJ2-1, with TRBD2 identical over 7 bases. V was pared by 0 bases and J by 12 bases, with 9 bases of the junction left unmatched. From germline, CDR1 is SGHKS and CDR2 YYEKEE (reference sequence). The length of the CDR3 is 14 residues. The CDR3 DNA is TGTGCCAGCAGCTTGGTTAGCGGGTTAGCAGGGCAGTTCTTC. Its translation is CASSLVSGLAGQFF.

Worth noting for this clone: At the DNA level, this CDR3 is encoded by other sequences in the same sample as well. This rearrangement joins TRBV3-1 (or the pseudogene TRBV3-2) to TRBJ1-1, with D perhaps TRBD1 (5 bases). Germline assignment: CDR1 LGHDT and CDR2 YNNKEL (reference sequence). Trimming took 1 base from V and 3 from J, leaving 9 bases between them. The CDR3 is 14 residues long. The CDR3 nucleotides are TGTGCCAGCAGCCAAGGGGGCAGAGACACTGAAGCTTTCTTT. This gives the protein CASSQGGRDTEAFF.

The chain has TRBV18 and TRBJ2-7, with D hard to call. The CDR3 sequence is 15 residues long. Germline V lookup: CDR1 KGHSH, CDR2 LQKENI. V shed 5 bases and J shed 5 bases, with 19 bases lying between them. In DNA, the CDR3 is TGTGCCAGCTCAGGGTCCTTCCTCTCTGCGGACGAGCAGTACTTC. Amino acid sequence: CASSGSFLSADEQYF.

The chain employs TRBV2 and TRBJ2-5; D ambiguous. V was shortened by 6 bases and J by 4 bases, with 21 bases between the two germline ends. Germline V gives CDR1 SNHLY, CDR2 FYNNEI. This CDR3 is 16 amino acids long. CDR3 nucleotide sequence: TGTGCCAGCAGGATCTTGGGCAGGTCATTAAGAGAGACCCAGTACTTC. Translating gives CASRILGRSLRETQYF.

The gene calls are TRBV19 and TRBJ1-2; D remains ambiguous. Trimming cost V 5 bases and J 5 bases, with 21 bases left between them. The CDR3 spans 16 residues. Germline CDR1 LNHDA, CDR2 SQIVND (reference sequence). CDR3 amino acids: CASSAGGRDRVYGYTF. The CDR3 nucleotides read TGTGCCAGTAGTGCAGGTGGACGGGATCGAGTATATGGCTACACCTTC.

V usage is TRBV3-1 (or the pseudogene TRBV3-2) and J usage is TRBJ2-3, with 11 bases that match TRBD2. CDR3 length: 16 residues. CDR1 is LGHDT, CDR2 YNNKEL, per germline (reference sequence). V shed 4 bases, J shed 6 bases, and the junction held 9 bases outside the gene matches. Here the CDR3 reads CASSPLAGGRRDTQYF. The CDR3 DNA follows: TGTGCCAGCAGCCCTTTAGCGGGGGGGCGCAGGGATACGCAGTATTTT.

The CDR3 bases are TGTGCCAGCAGTTTACTACCCGGGACTAGCGGGGGTTCCTACAATGAGCAGTTCTTC. It encodes CASSLLPGTSGGSYNEQFF. The V and J genes are TRBV28 and TRBJ2-1, with 14 bases matching TRBD2. The CDR3 loop spans 19 amino acids. In germline, CDR1 is MDHEN, CDR2 SYDVKM. V gave up 2 bases and J gave up 1 base; unmatched junction bases: 7.

V is TRBV11-1 and J is TRBJ2-7; tentatively, D is TRBD1 (6 bases). Germline CDR1 SGHAT, CDR2 FQDESV (reference sequence). This CDR3 region has 14 residues. V shed 1 base and J shed 2 bases, with 9 bases lying between them. DNA for the CDR3: TGTGCCAGCAGCTTAGGACAGGTAGCCTACGAGCAGTACTTC. It translates to CASSLGQVAYEQYF.

The sample holds a few counts of this clone. The chain couples TRBV27 to TRBJ1-2; D is possibly TRBD1 (6 bases). In germline, CDR1 is MNHEY, CDR2 SMNVEV (reference sequence). This CDR3 region has 15 residues. V lost 4 bases and J lost 8, with 20 bases in between. The DNA for the CDR3 is TGTGCCAGCAGTTCCACCTACAGGGAACTACGGGGCTACACCTTC. Translating gives CASSSTYRELRGYTF.

This chain connects TRBV7-7 to TRBJ1-1; no reliable D call. Germline V gene sequence: CDR1 SSHAT, CDR2 FNYEAQ (reference sequence). Between the trimmed V and J ends, which lost 5 bases and 1 base, there was a span of 8 bases. This CDR3 is built from 13 residues. This chain's CDR3 is CASSHSKNTEAFF. The CDR3 DNA sequence: TGTGCCAGCAGCCACTCCAAGAACACTGAAGCTTTCTTT.

V is TRBV11-2 and J is TRBJ1-1, with no clear D. Germline-derived CDR1 and CDR2 are SGHAT and FQNNGV. Trimming left V 1 base short and J 2 bases short, with 8 bases between. This CDR3 is built from 14 residues. The CDR3 here is CASSLGHSNTEAFF. CDR3 DNA sequence: TGTGCCAGCAGCTTAGGACACAGTAACACTGAAGCTTTCTTT.

The J gene is TRBJ1-4, the V gene TRBV5-4, with TRBD1 matching over 9 bases. The V gene end was trimmed by 4 bases and the J gene end by 5 bases; junction bases not matched to a gene: 6. The germline CDR1 and CDR2 sequences are SGHNT and YYREEE (reference sequence). This CDR3 has 15 residues. The CDR3 region has the DNA TGTGCCAGCAGCGGAGGGACAGGGAAGAATGAAAAACTGTTTTTT. Protein product: CASSGGTGKNEKLFF.

This sequence joins TRBV3-1 (or the pseudogene TRBV3-2) and TRBJ1-2; D is possibly TRBD1 (5 bases). Trimming took 8 bases from V and 8 from J, leaving 30 bases between them. Per germline, CDR1 LGHDT and CDR2 YNNKEL (reference sequence). This CDR3 has 17 amino acids. In DNA, the CDR3 is TGTGCCAGCGCATTACAGCAAGGGCAGGGCTGGATTCGCGGCTACACCTTC. This gives the protein CASALQQGQGWIRGYTF.

The chain couples TRBV5-1 to TRBJ1-2, with D perhaps TRBD1 (5 bases). Trimming stripped 1 base from V and 7 bases from J, with 17 bases between. The CDR3 has 15 amino acids. Germline CDR1 is SGHRS and CDR2 is YFSETQ. CDR3 bases: TGCGCCAGCAGCTTGAAGACCAGCCCAGGGTCTGGCTACACCTTC. It is translated as CASSLKTSPGSGYTF.

The gene calls are TRBV5-1 and TRBJ1-1; no reliable D call. CDR1 is SGHRS and CDR2 is YFSETQ in the germline V gene. The CDR3 is 15 residues long. The V end was cut by 0 bases, the J end by 6 bases, with 15 bases between. The CDR3: CASSLGGSVKSEAFF. The CDR3 nucleotides read TGCGCCAGCAGCTTGGGTGGCAGTGTGAAGTCTGAAGCTTTCTTT. Full variable domain (outside the CDR3, taken from reference TRBV5-1 and TRBJ1-1): KAGVTQTPRYLIKTRGQQVTLSCSPISGHRSVSWYQQTPGQGLQFLFEYFSETQRNKGNFPGRFSGRQFSNSRSEMNVSTLELGDSALYLCASSLGGSVKSEAFFGQGTRLTVV.

This rearrangement joins TRBV5-1 to TRBJ2-1; 11 bases map to TRBD2. The CDR3 runs 15 residues. Germline lookup yields CDR1 SGHRS and CDR2 YFSETQ. The V gene end was trimmed by 3 bases and the J gene end by 4 bases; junction bases not matched to a gene: 3. This CDR3 is CASSSGTSGYNEQFF. The CDR3 coding sequence is TGCGCCAGCAGCTCCGGGACTAGCGGATACAATGAGCAGTTCTTC.

V gene TRBV9 combines with J gene TRBJ2-6; D remains ambiguous. Deletions cut 0 bases from V and 0 bases from J, with 13 bases between. The CDR3 extends over 18 amino acids. Germline V lookup: CDR1 SGDLS, CDR2 YYNGEE. This CDR3 reads CASSVATDPSSGANVLTF. CDR3 sequence (DNA): TGTGCCAGCAGCGTAGCGACGGATCCTAGCTCTGGGGCCAACGTCCTGACTTTC.

The chain links TRBV24-1 to TRBJ2-1; 13 positions match TRBD2. V was clipped by 2 bases and J by 8 bases; unmatched bases: 5. Germline values: CDR1 KGHDR, CDR2 SFDVKD. CDR3 length: 16 residues. The chain's CDR3 is CATSDWGTSGAYEQFF. In nucleotides, the CDR3 is TGTGCCACCAGTGATTGGGGGACTAGCGGGGCCTATGAGCAGTTCTTC.

This clone was picked up one time. The genes are TRBV7-3 and TRBJ2-6; unclear D gene. Per germline, CDR1 SGHTA and CDR2 FQGTGA. Trimming stripped 0 bases from V and 0 bases from J, with 6 bases between. The CDR3 is made up of 16 amino acids. In DNA form, the CDR3 reads TGTGCCAGCAGCTTAACCCCCGGCTCTGGGGCCAACGTCCTGACTTTC. This gives the protein CASSLTPGSGANVLTF.

The V gene is TRBV4-2, the J gene TRBJ2-3, with TRBD2 matching over 7 bases. Trimming at V came to 6 bases and at J to 1 base, leaving 7 bases not matched to a gene. The CDR3 sequence is 15 residues long. The germline gives CDR1 LGHNA, CDR2 YNFKEQ. CDR3 sequence (DNA): TGTGCCAGCAGACTAGCGTCCCACCGCACAGATACGCAGTATTTT. It yields the protein CASRLASHRTDTQYF.

The CDR3 is CASSQHKGVRTEAFF. The CDR3 nucleotides read TGTGCCAGCAGCCAACACAAGGGGGTTCGCACTGAAGCTTTCTTT. This rearrangement joins TRBV4-2 to TRBJ1-1, with D possibly TRBD1 on 6 matching bases. The CDR3 covers 15 residues. Germline V gene data show CDR1 as LGHNA and CDR2 as YNFKEQ. V was pared by 2 bases and J by 4 bases, with 14 bases between.

The chain links TRBV15 to TRBJ2-4; D perhaps matches TRBD2 (5 bases). Trimming stripped 3 bases from V and 4 bases from J, with 13 bases between. This CDR3 has 15 amino acids. CDR1 and CDR2 (germline): LNHNV, YYDKDF (reference sequence). CDR3 nucleotide sequence: TGTGCCACCAGCAGTCCAGCGTCGGGGAAAAACATTCAGTACTTC. Translation: CATSSPASGKNIQYF.

The chain joins TRBV20-1 to TRBJ2-2; possibly TRBD2 for D (6 bases). The CDR3 covers 14 residues. V lost 3 bases and J lost 6, with 14 bases in between. Germline V gives CDR1 DFQATT, CDR2 SNEGSKA (reference sequence). In nucleotides, the CDR3 is TGCAGTGCTAGTCTCGGTCGGGGGTCCGGGGAGCTGTTTTTT. Translating it yields CSASLGRGSGELFF.

This clone was counted a few times. The V call is TRBV5-1, the J call TRBJ1-1, with 9 bases lining up with TRBD1. CDR3 length: 15 amino acids. Per germline, CDR1 SGHRS and CDR2 YFSETQ. V shed 7 bases and J 7 bases; nucleotides not matched to a gene: 14. Here the CDR3 reads CASGPTGTGKNEAFF. CDR3 coding DNA: TGCGCCAGCGGACCGACCGGGACAGGGAAAAATGAAGCTTTCTTT.

The chain has TRBV14 and TRBJ1-2, with TRBD1 matching over 7 bases. The germline gives CDR1 SGHDN, CDR2 FVKESK. Trimming removed 2 bases from V and 0 bases from J; junction bases left unmatched: 6. The CDR3 has 16 amino acids. The CDR3 coding sequence is TGTGCCAGCAGCCAATTCCGGGACAGCGCTAACTATGGCTACACCTTC. This sequence encodes CASSQFRDSANYGYTF. Supplemented by reference TRBV14 and TRBJ1-2, the full variable domain reads EAGVTQFPSHSVIEKGQTVTLRCDPISGHDNLYWYRRVMGKEIKFLLHFVKESKQDESGMPNNRFLAERTGGTYSTLKVQPAELEDSGVYFCASSQFRDSANYGYTFGSGTRLTVV.

This rearrangement joins TRBV2 to TRBJ2-3; 7 nucleotides align to TRBD1. The ends lost 3 bases at V and 2 bases at J; junction bases unmatched: 8. The CDR3 sequence is 16 residues long. Germline lookup yields CDR1 SNHLY and CDR2 FYNNEI. CDR3 protein: CASSDWDRQNTDTQYF. The CDR3, as DNA: TGTGCCAGCAGTGATTGGGACAGACAAAACACAGATACGCAGTATTTT.

In this sample, this clone turned up once. The chain uses TRBV27 and TRBJ2-1, with 7 positions matching TRBD1. Germline-derived CDR1 and CDR2 are MNHEY and SMNVEV (reference sequence). After removal of 7 bases from V and 3 bases from J, the junction contained 12 bases not matched to a gene. The CDR3 sequence is 16 residues long. The DNA of the CDR3 is TGTGCCAGCACAGAGCAAACGGGACAGTTCTACAATGAGCAGTTCTTC. Translation: CASTEQTGQFYNEQFF.